These T cell receptor beta chains were read from a single sample in a study of T-cell memory formation after mild COVID-19. TCRdb processed the 5' RACE reads anew with MiXCR; each CDR3 protein has one entry. The top ten hold 20% to 25% of the sample, which has 350,000 to 400,000 distinct CDR3 sequences, around an eighth seen once. Material for sequencing was PBMCs or a T cell subset sorted from them (not recorded which). Receptors originate from a man in his late teens or twenties who had mild COVID-19 (a few samples of this study predate the infection). Cell type and time point are not known. CDR3s leave out the opening cysteine and the closing phenylalanine or tryptophan. Only some rows state a clone size, as once, few, many or a class for expanded clones.

cdr3_aa,j_call,clone_size,v_call
ASSEGAGLNTEAF,TRBJ1-1,few,TRBV2
ASSRTAGSQPQH,TRBJ1-5,-,TRBV27
ASRFRAASTDTQY,TRBJ2-3,few,TRBV7-2
ASSLVGTGTKETQY,TRBJ2-5,-,TRBV7-2
SAGEYGYT,TRBJ1-2,-,TRBV20-1
ASSLIPGGVYEKLF,TRBJ1-4,-,TRBV28
SPPGTSVGTDTQY,TRBJ2-3,few,TRBV20-1
ASRVGQGATAF,TRBJ1-1,many,TRBV2
ASSSSYSGEQF,TRBJ2-1,-,TRBV3-1
ASSLPGLGSWGNEQF,TRBJ2-1,-,TRBV19
ASEQGTHQPQH,TRBJ1-5,-,TRBV12-3/TRBV12-4
ASSSPDLLGETQY,TRBJ2-5,-,TRBV7-9
ATSRDGTSGNTIY,TRBJ1-3,-,TRBV15
ASSLGYRGRYTEAF,TRBJ1-1,many,TRBV5-8
ASSLVVDIGELF,TRBJ2-2,many,TRBV7-9
SAPGGLAGALNTQY,TRBJ2-3,few,TRBV20-1
ASRYRLAGESTDTQY,TRBJ2-3,-,TRBV6-2/TRBV6-3